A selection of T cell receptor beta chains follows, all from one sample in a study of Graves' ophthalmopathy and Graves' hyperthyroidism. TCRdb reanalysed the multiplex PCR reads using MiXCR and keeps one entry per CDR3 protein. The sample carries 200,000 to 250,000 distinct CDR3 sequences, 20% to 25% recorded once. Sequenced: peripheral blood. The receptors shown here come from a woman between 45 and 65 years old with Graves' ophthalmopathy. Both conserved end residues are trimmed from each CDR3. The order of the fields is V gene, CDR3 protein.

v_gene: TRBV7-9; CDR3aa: ASSNSGSGAYEQY
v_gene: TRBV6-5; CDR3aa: ASSYGTGGLYEQY
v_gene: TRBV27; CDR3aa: ASSLILGQKSYEQY
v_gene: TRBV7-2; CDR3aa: ASSLGLAGNYEQY
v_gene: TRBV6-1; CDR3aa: ASSVQGANQPQH
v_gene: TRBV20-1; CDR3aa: SQDRVNSPLH
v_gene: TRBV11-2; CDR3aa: ASSFNRDEQY
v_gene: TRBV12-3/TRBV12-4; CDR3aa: ASTISGRAGYEQY
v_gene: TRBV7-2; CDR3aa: ASTELPGQVQETQY
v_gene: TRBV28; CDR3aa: ASSVDRAQETQY
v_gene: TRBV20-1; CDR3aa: SGARGGDYEQY
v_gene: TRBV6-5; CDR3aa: ASSSPGNRGRGSPLH
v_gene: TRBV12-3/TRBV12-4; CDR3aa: ASKAGGPTGELF
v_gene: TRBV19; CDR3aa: ASRRDNTEAF
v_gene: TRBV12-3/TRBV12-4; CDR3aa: ASSPSSTENQPQH
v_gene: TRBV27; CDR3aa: ASSLRDTPYEQY
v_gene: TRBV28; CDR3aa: ASRTGFYNQPQH
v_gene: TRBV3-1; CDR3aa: ASSQGSPPQH
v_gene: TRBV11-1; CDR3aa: ASAAGGLYQETQY
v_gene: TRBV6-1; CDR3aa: ASRTALSGVYEQY
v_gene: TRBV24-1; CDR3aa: ATLDPGANVLT
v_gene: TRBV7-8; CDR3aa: ASSPVPGQGPYEQY
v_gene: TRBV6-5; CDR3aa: ASSYGVRLTDTQY
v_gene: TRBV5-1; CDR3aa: ASSLDSGTKRYEQY
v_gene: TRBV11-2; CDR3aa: ASSGLRQDTEAF
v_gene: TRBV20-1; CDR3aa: SASDTGNYEQY
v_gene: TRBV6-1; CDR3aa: ASTRAGTQSAYEQY
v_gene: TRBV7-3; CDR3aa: ASSLTDSGELF
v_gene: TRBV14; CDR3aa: ASSQGWLAGAGETQY
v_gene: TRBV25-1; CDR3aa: ASSEYRTGAF
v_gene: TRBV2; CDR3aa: ASILPGLGIIETQY
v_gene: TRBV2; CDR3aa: ASSLWGSSGANVLT
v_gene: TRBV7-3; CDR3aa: ASSATSGIPYNEQF
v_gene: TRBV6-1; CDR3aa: ASTQGAGSYEQY
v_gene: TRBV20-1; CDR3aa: SAKRAGHSNQPQH
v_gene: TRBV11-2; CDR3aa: ASSFTRDRNNSPLH
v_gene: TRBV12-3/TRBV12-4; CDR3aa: ASSFARVGGYT
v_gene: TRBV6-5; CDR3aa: ASSLQGAGYGYT
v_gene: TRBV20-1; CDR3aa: SAKRGRDQETQY
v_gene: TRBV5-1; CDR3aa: ASSLGGQQPQH
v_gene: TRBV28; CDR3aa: ASSPREGINQPQH
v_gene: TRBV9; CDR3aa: ASSSRGSGSVHEQY
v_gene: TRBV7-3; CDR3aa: ASSLILTGGIQPQH